The 32 T cell receptor beta chains presented below share a single source sample, sequenced in a study of shared clonotypes between healthy human individuals. TCRdb keeps only in-frame clones here, not all; method: immunoSEQ multiplex PCR. The table shows 1.4 million or so clones, with just under 99% occurring only once. Sequencing used naive CD4+ T cells sorted from blood. Regarding subset: CD45RA+ positively selected. These receptors were obtained from a man under 40 in good health.

The rearrangement uses TRBV28 and TRBJ2-1; 9 nucleotides match TRBD2. The length of the CDR3 is 16 residues. V dropped 6 bases and J dropped 3; count of bases not matched to a gene: 9. Germline CDR1 is MDHEN and CDR2 is SYDVKM. The DNA of the CDR3 is TGTGCCAGCAGGGGGTCGTCTAGCGGGAACTACAATGAGCAGTTCTTC. This sequence encodes CASRGSSSGNYNEQFF. Full variable domain (rest looked up from reference TRBV28 and TRBJ2-1): DVKVTQSSRYLVKRTGEKVFLECVQDMDHENMFWYRQDPGLGLRLIYFSYDVKMKEKGDIPEGYSVSREKKERFSLILESASTNQTSMYLCASRGSSSGNYNEQFFGPGTRLTVL.

The rearrangement links TRBV11-2 to TRBJ1-1; D may be TRBD1 (5 bases). CDR3 length: 14 residues. The germline V gene encodes CDR1 SGHAT and CDR2 FQNNGV. Trimming took 2 bases from V and 1 from J, leaving 8 bases between them. CDR3 nucleotide sequence: TGTGCCAGCAGCTTAACAGGACCGAACACTGAAGCTTTCTTT. The encoded protein is CASSLTGPNTEAFF.

The V gene is TRBV7-2, the J gene TRBJ2-5, with 7 bases aligning to TRBD2. The length of the CDR3 is 16 residues. Germline V gene lookup returns CDR1 SGHTA and CDR2 FQGNSA. V lost 1 base and J lost 7; bases outside the gene matches: 12. The CDR3: CASSLVSAGPPGTQYF. The CDR3 DNA sequence: TGTGCCAGCAGCTTAGTGTCAGCGGGACCGCCGGGGACCCAGTACTTC.

This rearrangement joins TRBV14 to TRBJ2-7, with 9 bases fitting TRBD1. The CDR3 consists of 14 residues. V was pared by 4 bases and J by 6 bases, with 7 bases of the junction left unmatched. The germline V gene encodes CDR1 SGHDN and CDR2 FVKESK. CDR3 DNA sequence: TGTGCCAGCAGCCTCGACAGGGGGGTCGGCGAGCAGTACTTC. This translates into CASSLDRGVGEQYF. The whole variable domain, filled in from reference TRBV14 and TRBJ2-7, reads EAGVTQFPSHSVIEKGQTVTLRCDPISGHDNLYWYRRVMGKEIKFLLHFVKESKQDESGMPNNRFLAERTGGTYSTLKVQPAELEDSGVYFCASSLDRGVGEQYFGPGTRLTVT.

J is TRBJ2-1 and V is TRBV5-1; D not resolved. The CDR3 extends over 15 amino acids. The V gene's germline CDR1 is SGHRS and CDR2 YFSETQ. V lost 1 base, J lost 0 bases, and 8 bases lay in between. CDR3 DNA: TGCGCCAGCAGCTTGACCAGGAGCTCCTACAATGAGCAGTTCTTC. Translating gives CASSLTRSSYNEQFF.

The chain has TRBV28 and TRBJ1-2; no definite D call. The CDR3 is 14 amino acids. Between the trimmed V and J ends, which lost 1 base and 2 bases, there was a span of 8 bases. CDR1 and CDR2 from the germline V gene are MDHEN and SYDVKM. The CDR3 region is CASSLSAVNYGYTF. As DNA, the CDR3 is TGTGCCAGCAGTTTATCGGCAGTCAACTATGGCTACACCTTC.

Only one count was recorded for this clone. The chain recombines TRBV2 with TRBJ2-5; D is perhaps TRBD1 (5 bases). Germline-derived CDR1 and CDR2 are SNHLY and FYNNEI. V was trimmed by 5 bases and J by 2 bases, leaving 18 bases between them. The CDR3 has 16 amino acids. The DNA for the CDR3 is TGTGCCAGCAGTCTCGGACACCGACAACGTCAAGAGACCCAGTACTTC. It is translated as CASSLGHRQRQETQYF.

This chain uses TRBV7-2 with TRBJ2-7, with D possibly being TRBD1 (6 bases). The ends were cut back, 6 bases at V and 10 bases at J, with 22 bases in the middle. CDR1 and CDR2 (germline): SGHTA, FQGNSA. This CDR3 contains 14 residues. CDR3 residues: CASSRDKGGRGQYF. CDR3 DNA: TGTGCCAGCAGTCGGGACAAAGGAGGACGAGGACAGTACTTC.

The CDR3: CASRPIARYNEQFF. The CDR3 DNA reads TGTGCCAGCAGGCCGATAGCTAGGTACAATGAGCAGTTCTTC. This rearrangement joins TRBV27 to TRBJ2-1; D ambiguous. This CDR3 has 14 amino acids. Looked up from germline, CDR1 is MNHEY and CDR2 is SMNVEV (reference sequence). V lost 6 bases to trimming and J lost 4 bases, with 13 bases between them.

The chain recombines TRBV5-5 with TRBJ2-2; D not certain. This CDR3 has 14 residues. With 3 bases removed from V and 3 bases from J, the gap between germline ends came to 9 bases. From germline, CDR1 is SGHKS and CDR2 YYEKEE (reference sequence). The CDR3 nucleotides are TGTGCCAGCAGCTCGATTTTGGACACCGGGGAGCTGTTTTTT. Its protein product is CASSSILDTGELFF.

This sequence joins TRBV11-3 and TRBJ2-1, with TRBD1 matching 7 bases. The germline gives CDR1 SGHNT, CDR2 YENEEA. This CDR3 is 15 amino acids long. Trimming removed 5 bases from V and 0 bases from J; junction bases left unmatched: 4. CDR3 DNA: TGTGCCAGCAGCCGGGACAGTAGCTCCTACAATGAGCAGTTCTTC. Translation: CASSRDSSSYNEQFF. The full variable domain, in which reference TRBV11-3 and TRBJ2-1 provide the parts outside the CDR3, is EAGVVQSPRYKIIEKKQPVAFWCNPISGHNTLYWYLQNLGQGPELLIRYENEEAVDDSQLPKDRFSAERLKGVDSTLKIQPAELGDSAVYLCASSRDSSSYNEQFFGPGTRLTVL.

The chain recombines TRBV7-7 with TRBJ1-1; no clear D. Germline V gene data show CDR1 as SSHAT and CDR2 as FNYEAQ (reference sequence). V lost 11 bases and J lost 3, with 7 bases in between. This CDR3 contains 10 residues. CDR3 bases: TGTGCCGTGACCCACACTGAAGCTTTCTTT. The encoded protein is CAVTHTEAFF.

The rearrangement uses TRBV28 and TRBJ2-5, with 11 bases aligning to TRBD2. The V and J ends lost 7 bases and 4 bases, in that order; junction bases with no gene match: 8. Germline V CDR1 and CDR2: MDHEN, SYDVKM. The CDR3 has 15 amino acids. The CDR3 loop reads CASNRALAGAETQYF. DNA of the CDR3: TGTGCCAGCAATCGGGCACTAGCGGGAGCAGAGACCCAGTACTTC.

The CDR3 reads CASSLRTSGRYGWREQYF. As DNA, the CDR3 is TGTGCCAGCAGTTTAAGGACTAGCGGGAGATACGGTTGGCGTGAGCAGTACTTC. The chain uses TRBV27 and TRBJ2-7, with 13 bases aligning to TRBD2. The J segment lost 7 bases and the V segment lost 2 bases, leaving 14 bases of the junction unmatched. The CDR3 runs to 18 residues. The germline gives CDR1 MNHEY, CDR2 SMNVEV (reference sequence).

The gene calls are TRBV7-8 and TRBJ1-2; tentatively, D is TRBD1 (5 bases). The ends were cut back, 5 bases at V and 6 bases at J, with 7 bases in the middle. This CDR3 is 11 amino acids long. Germline V lookup: CDR1 SGHVS, CDR2 FQNEAQ. The CDR3: CASSRGDGYTF. CDR3 bases: TGTGCCAGCAGCCGGGGGGATGGCTACACCTTC.

A word on this clone: This sample includes further DNA sequences coding for the same CDR3. V is TRBV18 and J is TRBJ1-5, with TRBD1 matching over 7 bases. The CDR3 consists of 13 residues. Germline V lookup: CDR1 KGHSH, CDR2 LQKENI. Losses at the gene ends were 5 bases for V and 4 bases for J; bases not matched to a gene: 2. CDR3 in amino acids: CASSRDSNQPQHF. As DNA, the CDR3 is TGTGCCAGCTCAAGGGACAGTAATCAGCCCCAGCATTTT.

This clone has a single count. This sequence joins TRBV29-1 and TRBJ2-1, with D perhaps matching TRBD2 (5 bases). This CDR3 region has 11 residues. V lost 1 base, J lost 10 bases, and 8 bases lay in between. Germline CDR1 and CDR2: SQVTM and ANQGSEA. DNA of the CDR3: TGCAGCGTTGAAGGAGGGAAGGAGCAGTTCTTC. Protein: CSVEGGKEQFF.

V is TRBV5-1 and J is TRBJ1-1, with D possibly matching TRBD1 (6 bases). V lost 0 bases and J 6 bases, leaving 18 bases between the germline ends. The CDR3 covers 16 residues. Germline values: CDR1 SGHRS, CDR2 YFSETQ. The CDR3 is CASSLETGWWSAEAFF. The CDR3 bases are TGCGCCAGCAGCTTGGAAACAGGGTGGTGGAGCGCTGAAGCTTTCTTT.

This rearrangement joins TRBV7-2 to TRBJ2-3, with D tentatively TRBD1 or TRBD2 (5 bases each). The CDR3 is made up of 14 amino acids. Trimming shortened V by 4 bases and J by 4 bases, and 12 bases separated the two germline ends. Germline CDR1 and CDR2: SGHTA and FQGNSA. The CDR3 nucleotides are TGTGCCAGCAGCTACCAACGAGGGGCAGATACGCAGTATTTT. Translation gives CASSYQRGADTQYF. Variable domain in full (rest from reference TRBV7-2 and TRBJ2-3): GAGVSQSPSNKVTEKGKDVELRCDPISGHTALYWYRQSLGQGLEFLIYFQGNSAPDKSGLPSDRFSAERTGGSVSTLTIQRTQQEDSAVYLCASSYQRGADTQYFGPGTRLTVL.

This clone was seen once. The chain carries TRBV9 and TRBJ2-7; 9 bases map to TRBD1. V lost 3 bases and J lost 4; bases outside the gene matches: 5. The germline CDR1 and CDR2 sequences are SGDLS and YYNGEE. The CDR3 runs to 14 residues. CDR3 sequence reads: CASSERTGEYEQYF. CDR3 DNA: TGTGCCAGCAGCGAGAGGACAGGGGAGTACGAGCAGTACTTC.

V is TRBV6-6 and J is TRBJ1-2, with 9 bases identical to TRBD1. This CDR3 contains 15 residues. Unmatched junction bases numbered 12, after V lost 8 bases and J lost 5 bases. The germline CDR1 and CDR2 sequences are MNHNY and SVGAGI (reference sequence). CDR3: CASGGTGTGLYGYTF. In DNA, the CDR3 is TGTGCCAGCGGGGGGACCGGGACAGGGCTTTATGGCTACACCTTC.

The chain uses TRBV5-4 and TRBJ2-5, with D uncertain. V gave up 0 bases and J gave up 1 base, with 7 bases separating them. The germline CDR1 and CDR2 sequences are SGHNT and YYREEE (reference sequence). CDR3 size: 14 residues. CDR3 nucleotide sequence: TGTGCCAGCAGCTTGGGGGCTAGCCAAGAGACCCAGTACTTC. It specifies CASSLGASQETQYF. Based on the CDR3 plus reference TRBV5-4 and TRBJ2-5, the full variable domain is ETGVTQSPTHLIKTRGQQVTLRCSSQSGHNTVSWYQQALGQGPQFIFQYYREEENGRGNFPPRFSGLQFPNYSSELNVNALELDDSALYLCASSLGASQETQYFGPGTRLLVL.

The genes are TRBV11-2 and TRBJ2-4, with D perhaps TRBD2 (5 bases). This CDR3 has 14 residues. Germline CDR1 and CDR2: SGHAT and FQNNGV. V gave up 1 base and J gave up 1 base, with 5 bases separating them. This chain's CDR3 is CASSLGRAKNIQYF. Written as DNA, the CDR3 is TGTGCCAGCAGCTTAGGGAGGGCCAAAAACATTCAGTACTTC.

The chain joins TRBV5-4 to TRBJ1-1; D gene uncertain. The V end lost 0 bases, the J end lost 1 base, and 7 bases lay between the germline ends. Germline V gives CDR1 SGHNT, CDR2 YYREEE (reference sequence). CDR3 size: 14 residues. The chain's CDR3 is CASSLDHGNTEAFF. For the CDR3, the DNA is TGTGCCAGCAGCTTGGATCATGGGAACACTGAAGCTTTCTTT.

This rearrangement joins TRBV19 to TRBJ1-2, with 8 bases identical to TRBD1. After removal of 7 bases from V and 8 bases from J, the junction contained 9 bases not matched to a gene. Looked up from germline, CDR1 is LNHDA and CDR2 is SQIVND (reference sequence). This CDR3 contains 13 residues. The CDR3 nucleotides read TGTGCCAGTAAGGGACAGGATCATCGGGGCTACACCTTC. Translating it yields CASKGQDHRGYTF. The complete variable domain, with remaining parts taken from reference TRBV19 and TRBJ1-2, reads DGGITQSPKYLFRKEGQNVTLSCEQNLNHDAMYWYRQDPGQGLRLIYYSQIVNDFQKGDIAEGYSVSREKKESFPLTVTSAQKNPTAFYLCASKGQDHRGYTFGSGTRLTVV.

The chain recombines TRBV18 with TRBJ2-1; 7 bases are a match to TRBD2. Trimming took 2 bases from V and 4 from J; bases not matched to a gene: 5. The CDR3 has 15 residues. Germline V gene lookup returns CDR1 KGHSH and CDR2 LQKENI. This CDR3 reads CASSPTSERYNEQFF. The CDR3 nucleotides read TGTGCCAGCTCACCAACTAGCGAGAGATACAATGAGCAGTTCTTC.

The chain combines TRBV10-3 with TRBJ1-2, with D unresolved. The CDR3 runs to 13 residues. V gave up 3 bases and J gave up 4 bases, with 9 bases separating them. Germline CDR1 and CDR2: ENHRY and SYGVKD. CDR3 loop: CAISEEGFYGYTF. The CDR3 DNA follows: TGTGCCATCAGTGAAGAAGGTTTCTATGGCTACACCTTC.

Here the CDR3 reads CASTDALRGKNIQYF. The CDR3 DNA sequence: TGTGCCAGCACCGATGCCTTGAGAGGCAAAAACATTCAGTACTTC. The chain carries TRBV2 and TRBJ2-4; D not certain. The CDR3 is 15 amino acids. V was clipped by 7 bases and J by 3 bases, with 16 bases between them. The V gene's germline CDR1 is SNHLY and CDR2 FYNNEI.

This chain connects TRBV28 to TRBJ1-5, with D possibly TRBD1 on 5 matching bases. CDR1 MDHEN and CDR2 SYDVKM come from the germline V gene. The CDR3 spans 14 residues. Deletions cut 10 bases from V and 7 bases from J, with 20 bases between. CDR3 in amino acids: CAIHPQSGRQPQHF. CDR3 sequence (DNA): TGTGCCATCCACCCGCAGTCAGGGAGGCAGCCCCAGCATTTT.

The chain employs TRBV4-1 and TRBJ2-7, with D unclear. The CDR3 sequence is 14 residues long. The germline V gene encodes CDR1 MGHRA and CDR2 YSYEKL. V was cut by 1 base and J by 3 bases, with 10 bases left in between. The CDR3 DNA sequence: TGCGCCAGCAGCCAAGTGGGTAGGTACTACGAGCAGTACTTC. It translates to CASSQVGRYYEQYF.

The J gene is TRBJ2-3, the V gene TRBV28, with D maybe TRBD2 (6 bases). The CDR3 spans 15 residues. Germline loops: CDR1 MDHEN, CDR2 SYDVKM. V lost 3 bases and J 1 base, leaving 11 bases between the germline ends. CDR3 residues: CASSLSGWGTDTQYF. The CDR3 DNA is TGTGCCAGCAGTTTGAGCGGGTGGGGCACAGATACGCAGTATTTT.

This clone was picked up one time. This chain connects TRBV5-4 to TRBJ2-1, with 8 bases fitting TRBD2. The V gene's germline CDR1 is SGHNT and CDR2 YYREEE (reference sequence). The V and J ends lost 4 bases and 6 bases, in that order; junction bases with no gene match: 6. The CDR3 is 14 amino acids. The CDR3 nucleotides are TGTGCCAGCAGCCCAGCGGGAGATTTCAATGAGCAGTTCTTC. Amino acids: CASSPAGDFNEQFF.